Listed below are T cell receptor beta chains from one sample, sequenced in a study of blood T cell repertoires in COVID-19. Profiling relied on immunoSEQ multiplex PCR, and the TCRdb table lists in-frame clones only, not all of them. This table holds roughly 100,000 clones, approximately 81% found once. Sequenced: peripheral blood. These receptors were collected from a human donor in a cohort sampled during active COVID-19. Each CDR3 is given with its conserved first and last residue. Size is stated for part of the rows, as once, few or many counts, or as a class when the clone is expanded.

j_call v_call clone_size cdr3_aa
TRBJ1-6 TRBV2 . CASTTGYNSPLHF
TRBJ2-7 TRBV2 . CASSGSVTSASYEQYF
TRBJ1-1 TRBV28 . CASRPGNMNTEAFF
TRBJ1-4 TRBV7-9 once CASSRYQGTNEKLFF
TRBJ2-3 TRBV7-9 . CASDQADTQYF
TRBJ2-7 TRBV6-5 . CASSYADSYEQYF
TRBJ2-2 TRBV9 . CASSDRDRGTGGTGELFF
TRBJ1-2 TRBV5-1 . CASSSETGSPPGYTF
TRBJ2-3 TRBV2 many CASSLSTDTQYF
TRBJ2-5 TRBV4-1 . CASSRHLTENLQETQYF
TRBJ2-1 TRBV6-4 . CASSSQWREGLFF
TRBJ1-1 TRBV7-3 . CASSPIQGINTEAFF
TRBJ2-1 TRBV9 . CASSLGEVNHNEQFF
TRBJ2-7 TRBV9 . CASSADDTSAVEVQYF
TRBJ1-3 TRBV7-2 . CASSRGTGNTIYF
TRBJ2-5 TRBV11-3 . CASSATGAQETQYF
TRBJ2-1 TRBV5-1 . CASSLASGLTDSEQFF
TRBJ1-5 TRBV2 . CASSEDRTGWDRAGQPQHF
TRBJ2-5 TRBV5-1 few CASSLEASGEETQYF
TRBJ1-5 TRBV3-1/TRBV3-2 . CASSRGKSNQPQHF
TRBJ2-3 TRBV5-4 . CASSLSASGTSTDTQYF
TRBJ2-7 TRBV11-2 . CASSPRGAGGPDWDEQYF
TRBJ2-7 TRBV5-1 . CASGDLAYEQYF
TRBJ2-5 TRBV6-5 . CASRRTETETQYF
TRBJ2-4 TRBV28 . CASSSRGGSDIQYF
TRBJ2-7 TRBV4-1 few CASSQDRNQVYEQYF
TRBJ1-4 TRBV3-1/TRBV3-2 once CASSQRDRLNEKLFF
TRBJ1-5 TRBV7-8 . CASSLAAIGQPQHF
TRBJ2-4 TRBV19 . CASSIDLRTEKNIQYF
TRBJ2-5 TRBV29-1 . CSWEKGETQYF
TRBJ1-2 TRBV25-1 . CASSAIGTGNYGYTF
TRBJ2-5 TRBV7-9 . CASSVGQTQETQYF
TRBJ2-5 TRBV19 . CASRGLAGVETQYF
TRBJ2-7 TRBV29-1 few CSVVQRLSSYEQYF
TRBJ2-1 TRBV3-1/TRBV3-2 . CASSQTGGMVYNEQFF
TRBJ1-2 TRBV6-6 . CASSKGGGGYGYTF
TRBJ1-5 TRBV30 . CAWSVPQITNQPQHF
TRBJ2-1 TRBV6-1 . CASSEALAGGLNEQFF
TRBJ2-7 TRBV7-8 . CASSLGLVRGVYEQYF
TRBJ1-4 TRBV6-4 . CASGGQGATLLSEKLFF
TRBJ2-1 TRBV10-3 once CAISESGLAGEKQFF
TRBJ1-2 TRBV28 few CASSSLGGYTF
TRBJ1-2 TRBV19 . CASSTLTGGYGYTF
TRBJ2-5 TRBV19 . CASSTSGQGLRETQYF
TRBJ2-4 TRBV5-1 . CASSRDKKNIQYF
TRBJ2-7 TRBV5-1 . CASSLLAESYEQYF
TRBJ2-2 TRBV4-1 . CASRILAGFTGELFF
TRBJ2-3 TRBV19 . CASSIGGQVPDTQYF
TRBJ1-5 TRBV3-1/TRBV3-2 once CASRTRSWRGQPQHF
TRBJ1-2 TRBV19 . CASSIGPGANYGYTF
TRBJ2-3 TRBV5-1 . CASSLGNPGSTDTQYF
TRBJ2-2 TRBV27 . CASSSLAGLSNTGELFF
TRBJ2-3 TRBV5-1 . CASSYLGSADTQYF